The 5 T cell receptor beta chains presented below share a single source sample, sequenced in a study of blood T cell repertoires in COVID-19. Sequencing used immunoSEQ multiplex PCR; TCRdb keeps in-frame clones, though not all of them. The data hold approximately 150,000 clones, with 87% observed a single time. The sequenced sample consisted of peripheral blood. The receptors were sampled from a woman in her 50s with acute or convalescent COVID-19.

The gene calls are TRBV7-9 and TRBJ1-3; 7 nucleotides match TRBD1. CDR1 SEHNR and CDR2 FQNEAQ come from the germline V gene (reference sequence). This CDR3 is built from 16 residues. V gave up 4 bases and J gave up 3 bases; unmatched junction bases: 9. CDR3 in amino acids: CASSSKQGKSGNTIYF. For the CDR3, the DNA is TGTGCCAGCAGCTCGAAACAGGGGAAAAGTGGAAACACCATATATTTT.

The chain links TRBV6-5 to TRBJ1-2, with TRBD1 matching 7 bases. V was pared by 1 base and J by 8 bases, with 4 bases of the junction left unmatched. Per germline, CDR1 MNHEY and CDR2 SVGAGI. There are 13 residues in the CDR3. The CDR3 coding sequence is TGTGCCAGCAGTTACTACCCAGGGGGAGGCTACACCTTC. Protein product: CASSYYPGGGYTF.

The chain recombines TRBV3-1 (or the pseudogene TRBV3-2) with TRBJ2-7; D may be TRBD2 (7 bases). The V gene lost 8 bases and the J gene lost 0 bases, with 14 bases spanning the gap. This CDR3 spans 14 amino acids. Germline CDR1 reads LGHDT; CDR2 reads YNNKEL (reference sequence). CDR3 amino acids: CASWLADSSYEQYF. For the CDR3, the DNA is TGTGCCAGCTGGCTAGCGGACAGCTCCTACGAGCAGTACTTC.

CDR3 nucleotide sequence: TGTGCCAGCAGCATGAGTCCACCGGGTGAAGCTTTCTTT. It yields the protein CASSMSPPGEAFF. The rearrangement joins TRBV13 to TRBJ1-1, with D unresolved. This CDR3 region has 13 residues. Germline values: CDR1 PRHDT, CDR2 FYEKMQ (reference sequence). Between the trimmed V and J ends, which lost 5 bases and 7 bases, there was a span of 14 bases.

The rearrangement joins TRBV12-5 to TRBJ2-4; 8 bases map to TRBD2. V dropped 1 base and J dropped 6; count of bases not matched to a gene: 5. The CDR3 is 15 residues long. From germline, CDR1 is LGHNT and CDR2 FRNRAP. CDR3 protein: CASGLDGGGLNIQYF. The DNA for the CDR3 is TGTGCTAGTGGTTTGGACGGCGGGGGGTTAAACATTCAGTACTTC.